The 15 T cell receptor beta chains below come from one sample, sequenced in a study of long-term antiretroviral therapy in people with HIV. At survey level, the immunoSEQ assay was run in its v3.0 version. Clones were sequenced by immunoSEQ multiplex PCR, and TCRdb holds only the in-frame ones, with some missing. The profile covers about 28,000 clones, with 78% appearing a single time and about 10% taken by the ten largest. The specimen comprised unsorted PBMCs, sampled 1.5 years before starting antiretroviral therapy. These receptors were taken from a young man with HIV.

This clone was found once. The chain joins TRBV30 to TRBJ2-1; 8 nucleotides agree with TRBD2. Germline CDR1 and CDR2: GTSNPN and SVGIG (reference sequence). After removal of 4 bases from V and 5 bases from J, the junction contained 10 bases not matched to a gene. The CDR3 totals 15 residues. CDR3 amino acids: CAWIREGNPDNEQFF. The CDR3, as DNA: TGTGCCTGGATCCGGGAGGGAAATCCGGACAATGAGCAGTTCTTC. The variable domain in full, completed from reference TRBV30 and TRBJ2-1, reads SQTIHQWPATLVQPVGSPLSLECTVEGTSNPNLYWYRQAAGRGLQLLFYSVGIGQISSEVPQNLSASRPQDRQFILSSKKLLLSDSGFYLCAWIREGNPDNEQFFGPGTRLTVL.

This clone was seen just once. V usage is TRBV5-4 and J usage is TRBJ1-4; 7 bases are shared with TRBD1. The germline gives CDR1 SGHNT, CDR2 YYREEE (reference sequence). The CDR3 is 14 amino acids. Trimming removed 4 bases from V and 5 bases from J; junction bases left unmatched: 5. For the CDR3, the DNA is TGTGCCAGCAGCGTGGGACAGCCCAATGAAAAACTGTTTTTT. This gives the protein CASSVGQPNEKLFF.

This clone turned up a few times. The chain carries TRBV5-1 and TRBJ1-1; possibly TRBD1 for D (6 bases). The CDR3 has 13 amino acids. V was cut by 4 bases and J by 0 bases, with 7 bases left in between. Germline values: CDR1 SGHRS, CDR2 YFSETQ. Here the CDR3 DNA reads TGCGCCAGCAGCGCAGGGGTGAACACTGAAGCTTTCTTT. Amino acid sequence: CASSAGVNTEAFF. The full variable domain, completed using reference TRBV5-1 and TRBJ1-1, is KAGVTQTPRYLIKTRGQQVTLSCSPISGHRSVSWYQQTPGQGLQFLFEYFSETQRNKGNFPGRFSGRQFSNSRSEMNVSTLELGDSALYLCASSAGVNTEAFFGQGTRLTVV.

This clone was counted between two and nine times. This chain uses TRBV7-2 with TRBJ1-4, with TRBD1 matching 7 bases. Per the germline V gene, CDR1 is SGHTA and CDR2 is FQGNSA. V was pared by 7 bases and J by 8 bases, with 4 bases of the junction left unmatched. CDR3 length: 12 amino acids. The CDR3 loop is CASKGAGEKLFF. The CDR3 DNA follows: TGTGCCAGCAAGGGGGCAGGGGAAAAACTGTTTTTT.

The chain uses TRBV11-2 and TRBJ2-1; a possible D gene is TRBD2 (5 bases). Germline values: CDR1 SGHAT, CDR2 FQNNGV. The V end lost 1 base, the J end lost 1 base, and 5 bases lay between the germline ends. The CDR3 runs 14 residues. CDR3 protein: CASSLAGSYNEQFF. CDR3 DNA: TGTGCCAGCAGCTTAGCGGGATCCTACAATGAGCAGTTCTTC.

The chain couples TRBV5-4 to TRBJ2-7; D uncertain. The CDR3 length is 12 residues. Germline V gene sequence: CDR1 SGHNT, CDR2 YYREEE (reference sequence). Trimming left V 4 bases short and J 3 bases short, with 8 bases between. In DNA, the CDR3 is TGTGCCAGCAGCCAGGCAGGCTACGAGCAGTACTTC. Protein sequence: CASSQAGYEQYF.

This chain connects TRBV15 to TRBJ1-2; TRBD1 aligns across 8 bases. Germline CDR1 and CDR2: LNHNV and YYDKDF (reference sequence). V shed 0 bases, J shed 6 bases, and the junction held 3 bases outside the gene matches. This CDR3 has 14 amino acids. Here the CDR3 reads CATSREGRGHGYTF. DNA for the CDR3: TGTGCCACCAGCAGAGAAGGCAGGGGGCATGGCTACACCTTC.

The chain uses TRBV13 and TRBJ1-2, with D maybe TRBD1 (5 bases). The germline V gene encodes CDR1 PRHDT and CDR2 FYEKMQ (reference sequence). Trimming pared 0 bases from V and 2 bases from J, leaving 7 bases between. The CDR3 totals 14 residues. CDR3 sequence: CASSLGGANYGYTF. The CDR3 DNA is TGTGCCAGCAGCTTAGGAGGGGCCAACTATGGCTACACCTTC.

The chain has TRBV28 and TRBJ2-7; the match to TRBD2 covers 10 bases. CDR3 size: 15 residues. CDR1 and CDR2 from the germline V gene are MDHEN and SYDVKM. V trimming: 5 bases; J trimming: 0 bases; junction bases outside the gene matches: 4. CDR3 amino acids: CASSPGTSVSYEQYF. As DNA, the CDR3 is TGTGCCAGCAGTCCGGGGACTAGCGTCTCCTACGAGCAGTACTTC.

V is TRBV5-1 and J is TRBJ2-5; D might be TRBD1 or TRBD2, each matching 6 bases. CDR3 length: 13 residues. The ends were cut back, 6 bases at V and 5 bases at J, with 14 bases in the middle. Germline CDR1 reads SGHRS; CDR2 reads YFSETQ. DNA for the CDR3: TGCGCCAGCAATGTGGGGGCGGGGGAGACCCAGTACTTC. It translates to CASNVGAGETQYF.

The chain has TRBV18 and TRBJ1-2; possible D gene TRBD1, 6 bases. This CDR3 spans 15 amino acids. The germline V and J ends were trimmed by 0 bases and 4 bases, with 12 bases remaining between them. Germline CDR1 is KGHSH and CDR2 is LQKENI. The chain's CDR3 is CASSPPVLGGYGYTF. The CDR3 DNA reads TGTGCCAGCTCACCACCGGTTCTAGGGGGCTATGGCTACACCTTC.

The rearrangement uses TRBV7-3 and TRBJ2-2; TRBD2 agrees at 9 bases. Trimming took 4 bases from V and 7 from J; bases not matched to a gene: 10. This CDR3 comprises 16 residues. The germline gives CDR1 SGHTA, CDR2 FQGTGA. The CDR3 spells CASSSSSGGTIGELFF. The DNA of the CDR3 is TGTGCCAGCAGCTCCAGCAGCGGGGGGACCATCGGGGAGCTGTTTTTT. Together with reference TRBV7-3 and TRBJ2-2, the CDR3 gives the full variable domain: GAGVSQTPSNKVTEKGKYVELRCDPISGHTALYWYRQSLGQGPEFLIYFQGTGAADDSGLPNDRFFAVRPEGSVSTLKIQRTERGDSAVYLCASSSSSGGTIGELFFGEGSRLTVL.

V usage is TRBV5-8 and J usage is TRBJ2-7, with TRBD1 as a possible D gene (5 bases). V lost 9 bases to trimming and J lost 3 bases, with 10 bases between them. The length of the CDR3 is 11 residues. Germline V lookup: CDR1 SGHTS, CDR2 YDEGEE. The CDR3 coding sequence is TGTGCCACTCGCAGGGACTACGAGCAGTACTTC. Its translation: CATRRDYEQYF. The full variable domain, in which reference TRBV5-8 and TRBJ2-7 provide the parts outside the CDR3, is EAGVTQSPTHLIKTRGQQATLRCSPISGHTSVYWYQQALGLGLQFLLWYDEGEERNRGNFPPRFSGRQFPNYSSELNVNALELEDSALYLCATRRDYEQYFGPGTRLTVT.

This chain links TRBV28 with TRBJ2-7; 9 bases fit TRBD1. The CDR3 covers 13 residues. V shed 6 bases and J 7 bases; nucleotides not matched to a gene: 7. Germline V gene lookup returns CDR1 MDHEN and CDR2 SYDVKM. The CDR3 sequence: CASSDNRGREQYF. The CDR3 coding sequence is TGTGCCAGCAGCGACAACAGGGGGCGAGAGCAGTACTTC. Combining the CDR3 with reference TRBV28 and TRBJ2-7 gives the whole variable domain DVKVTQSSRYLVKRTGEKVFLECVQDMDHENMFWYRQDPGLGLRLIYFSYDVKMKEKGDIPEGYSVSREKKERFSLILESASTNQTSMYLCASSDNRGREQYFGPGTRLTVT.

The chain links TRBV11-3 to TRBJ1-1; a possible D gene is TRBD1 (6 bases). The CDR3 is made up of 13 amino acids. V was shortened by 0 bases and J by 8 bases, with 10 bases between the two germline ends. Per the germline V gene, CDR1 is SGHNT and CDR2 is YENEEA. The CDR3 nucleotides are TGTGCCAGCAGCTTAGAGAGGGGGGAGGAAGCTTTCTTT. Protein sequence: CASSLERGEEAFF.